Each of the 20 T cell receptor beta chains below was sequenced from the same sample in a study of cytomegalovirus exposure and HLA in healthy donors. TCRdb's table, derived via immunoSEQ multiplex PCR, lists solely in-frame clones and lacks some. This table has over 75,000 clones, just over 90% appearing once. Sample: PBMCs. These receptors were collected from a man aged 30 to 39 in good health and CMV-seronegative.

This chain connects TRBV11-1 to TRBJ2-3; TRBD2 might be the D (6 bases). CDR1 is SGHAT and CDR2 is FQDESV in the germline V gene (reference sequence). V lost 2 bases and J lost 0, with 9 bases in between. This CDR3 region has 15 residues. This chain's CDR3 is CASSLLATSTDTQYF. The CDR3, as DNA: TGTGCCAGCAGCTTACTAGCGACGAGCACAGATACGCAGTATTTT. Drawing the rest from reference TRBV11-1 and TRBJ2-3, the complete variable domain is EAEVAQSPRYKITEKSQAVAFWCDPISGHATLYWYRQILGQGPELLVQFQDESVVDDSQLPKDRFSAERLKGVDSTLKIQPAELGDSAMYLCASSLLATSTDTQYFGPGTRLTVL.

V and J are TRBV5-8 and TRBJ2-3, with D maybe TRBD1 (6 bases). The CDR3 spans 13 residues. The V end was cut by 5 bases, the J end by 3 bases, with 10 bases between. CDR1 and CDR2 (germline): SGHTS, YDEGEE. The CDR3 region is CASRLTGTDTQYF. The CDR3 DNA reads TGTGCCAGCAGATTGACAGGTACAGATACGCAGTATTTT.

A few counts support this clone. The chain employs TRBV19 and TRBJ1-1; D is possibly TRBD1 (5 bases). The CDR3 is made up of 13 amino acids. Trimming stripped 7 bases from V and 2 bases from J, with 11 bases between. Germline V gene sequence: CDR1 LNHDA, CDR2 SQIVND (reference sequence). CDR3 coding DNA: TGTGCCAGTAATTTGGGGCAAAACACTGAAGCTTTCTTT. Its translation: CASNLGQNTEAFF.

The chain joins TRBV19 to TRBJ1-2, with 10 bases lining up with TRBD1. CDR1 is LNHDA, CDR2 SQIVND, per germline (reference sequence). V gave up 5 bases and J gave up 9 bases; unmatched junction bases: 6. CDR3 length equals 13 residues. CDR3 in DNA: TGTGCCAGTAGTCCTGGGACAGGGGCCCGCTACACCTTC. This sequence encodes CASSPGTGARYTF.

This clone was observed a handful of times. The chain is built from TRBV27 and TRBJ2-7; 8 nucleotides align to TRBD1. Germline V lookup: CDR1 MNHEY, CDR2 SMNVEV (reference sequence). The CDR3 spans 11 residues. The V gene end was trimmed by 7 bases and the J gene end by 9 bases; junction bases not matched to a gene: 5. CDR3 region: CASNSQGAQYF. The CDR3 region has the DNA TGTGCCAGCAATTCTCAGGGGGCGCAGTACTTC.

This clone occurred once. The chain employs TRBV19 and TRBJ1-3, with D tentatively TRBD1 (5 bases). The germline CDR1 and CDR2 sequences are LNHDA and SQIVND (reference sequence). The CDR3 loop spans 14 amino acids. V was pared by 6 bases and J by 5 bases, with 14 bases between. The DNA for the CDR3 is TGTGCCAGTAGACCAGACAGTGCTCGAAACACCATATATTTT. Translating gives CASRPDSARNTIYF.

The chain is built from TRBV5-1 and TRBJ2-1, with 11 bases matching TRBD1. Trimming cost V 3 bases and J 7 bases; bases outside gene matches: 24. The CDR3 length is 21 residues. The germline CDR1 and CDR2 sequences are SGHRS and YFSETQ. The CDR3, as DNA: TGCGCCAGCAGCTACACCGGACAGGGGGCTAGCGGGACCCGTCCGGGGAATGAGCAGTTCTTC. Protein product: CASSYTGQGASGTRPGNEQFF.

This sequence joins TRBV27 and TRBJ1-1; D gene uncertain. The germline CDR1 and CDR2 sequences are MNHEY and SMNVEV (reference sequence). CDR3 length: 13 amino acids. Trimming removed 2 bases from V and 4 bases from J, with 8 bases in between. The CDR3 region has the DNA TGTGCCAGCAGTTTAGGAGGAGGCACTGAAGCTTTCTTT. It is translated as CASSLGGGTEAFF.

Comments on this clone: One junction end disagrees with the germline gene, perhaps due to a read error. The chain carries TRBV27 and TRBJ1-2, with 10 bases matching TRBD1. There are 16 residues in the CDR3. Germline V lookup: CDR1 MNHEY, CDR2 SMNVEV (reference sequence). The CDR3 is CASSFSRQGATYGHTF. The CDR3 DNA reads TGTGCCAGCAGTTTTTCTAGACAGGGGGCGACTTATGGCCACACCTTC.

CDR3 nucleotides: TGTGCCAGCAGTTGGGGACTAGCGGGGACTCCCAATGAGCAGTTCTTC. Protein sequence: CASSWGLAGTPNEQFF. The chain joins TRBV6-5 to TRBJ2-1; 13 positions agree with TRBD2. The CDR3 length is 16 residues. Per germline, CDR1 MNHEY and CDR2 SVGAGI. The junction had 6 bases not matched to a gene; V was cut back by 4 bases and J by 6 bases.

This chain uses TRBV5-1 with TRBJ2-1, with D perhaps TRBD2 (6 bases). Trimming removed 4 bases at V and 4 bases at J, with 15 bases between. The CDR3 runs 15 residues. CDR1 is SGHRS and CDR2 is YFSETQ in the germline V gene. CDR3: CASSLGLLQYNEQFF. DNA of the CDR3: TGCGCCAGCAGCCTCGGACTATTGCAGTACAATGAGCAGTTCTTC.

This rearrangement joins TRBV28 to TRBJ2-7; TRBD1 is a possible D gene (6 bases). V lost 5 bases to trimming and J lost 6 bases, with 20 bases between them. This CDR3 is built from 15 residues. Germline lookup yields CDR1 MDHEN and CDR2 SYDVKM. The CDR3 bases are TGTGCCAGCAGTCCCTCCGGGACAAGCAGGGGCGAGCAGTACTTC. Residues: CASSPSGTSRGEQYF. Using reference TRBV28 and TRBJ2-7 for the parts outside the CDR3, the full variable domain is DVKVTQSSRYLVKRTGEKVFLECVQDMDHENMFWYRQDPGLGLRLIYFSYDVKMKEKGDIPEGYSVSREKKERFSLILESASTNQTSMYLCASSPSGTSRGEQYFGPGTRLTVT.

V is TRBV10-2 and J is TRBJ1-2, with 9 bases identical to TRBD1. V lost 5 bases, J lost 10 bases, and 8 bases stayed unmatched. Per the germline V gene, CDR1 is WSHSY and CDR2 is SAAADI. This CDR3 region has 13 residues. The DNA of the CDR3 is TGCGCCAGCAGTTGGAGGACAGGGGAGGACTACACCTTC. This gives the protein CASSWRTGEDYTF.

The chain is built from TRBV5-6 and TRBJ2-7; 10 nucleotides line up with TRBD2. The V gene end was trimmed by 4 bases and the J gene end by 9 bases; junction bases not matched to a gene: 10. This CDR3 spans 14 amino acids. Per the germline V gene, CDR1 is SGHDT and CDR2 is YYEEEE. In DNA form, the CDR3 reads TGTGCCAGCAGCCCCGAGGGGCCTAGCGGGAGGCAGTACTTC. This sequence encodes CASSPEGPSGRQYF. Full variable domain (rest looked up from reference TRBV5-6 and TRBJ2-7): DAGVTQSPTHLIKTRGQQVTLRCSPKSGHDTVSWYQQALGQGPQFIFQYYEEEERQRGNFPDRFSGHQFPNYSSELNVNALLLGDSALYLCASSPEGPSGRQYFGPGTRLTVT.

The genes are TRBV5-1 and TRBJ2-1; tentatively, D is TRBD1 (5 bases). Trimming took 2 bases from V and 6 from J, leaving 15 bases between them. The CDR3 length is 15 residues. In germline, CDR1 is SGHRS, CDR2 YFSETQ. The CDR3 protein is CASSFLQGDSNEQFF. The CDR3, as DNA: TGCGCCAGCAGCTTTCTTCAAGGAGACAGCAATGAGCAGTTCTTC.

The CDR3 bases are TGCGCCAGCAGCTTGGTTGAGAGCTACGAGCAGTACTTC. This gives the protein CASSLVESYEQYF. This chain joins TRBV5-1 and TRBJ2-7; no firm D call. Germline V gives CDR1 SGHRS, CDR2 YFSETQ. Trimming removed 0 bases at V and 3 bases at J, with 7 bases between. The CDR3 is 13 amino acids.

The chain joins TRBV9 to TRBJ2-7; 10 bases are shared with TRBD2. The CDR3 sequence is 16 residues long. The germline CDR1 and CDR2 sequences are SGDLS and YYNGEE. J lost 1 base, V lost 0 bases, and 4 bases had no gene match. CDR3 protein: CASSVGSSGSSYEQYF. CDR3 coding DNA: TGTGCCAGCAGCGTAGGGTCTAGCGGGAGTTCCTACGAGCAGTACTTC.

The CDR3 reads CASSLWDISYEQYF. The CDR3 DNA reads TGTGCCAGCAGTTTATGGGACATCTCCTACGAGCAGTACTTC. The genes are TRBV28 and TRBJ2-7; D is possibly TRBD1 (5 bases). CDR3 length equals 14 residues. CDR1 MDHEN and CDR2 SYDVKM come from the germline V gene. V was shortened by 0 bases and J by 0 bases, with 6 bases between the two germline ends.

The chain joins TRBV6-5 to TRBJ2-1, with TRBD1 matching 8 bases. The CDR3 length is 15 residues. Per the germline V gene, CDR1 is MNHEY and CDR2 is SVGAGI. J was trimmed by 4 bases and V by 3 bases; bases with no gene match: 5. DNA of the CDR3: TGTGCCAGCAGTTATATTCAGGGGGCGTACAATGAGCAGTTCTTC. Translated: CASSYIQGAYNEQFF.

The chain is built from TRBV7-8 and TRBJ2-1, with 13 bases that match TRBD2. This CDR3 contains 19 residues. Germline-derived CDR1 and CDR2 are SGHVS and FQNEAQ. Trimming removed 2 bases from V and 4 bases from J; junction bases left unmatched: 11. The CDR3 protein is CASSLFGTSGTNIYNEQFF. CDR3 sequence (DNA): TGTGCCAGCAGCTTATTCGGGACTAGCGGGACAAATATATACAATGAGCAGTTCTTC.